This T cell receptor (beta chain) was observed in a study of radiation and T cells in renal cell carcinoma. A single count supports this clone. V lost 10 bases and J 4 bases, leaving 14 bases between the germline ends. The length of the CDR3 is 13 residues. Germline V gives CDR1 MNHEY, CDR2 SVGAGI. Clones were read by immunoSEQ multiplex PCR, and TCRdb kept only the in-frame ones, dropping some. The sample yields around 94,000 clones, about 86% seen once. Documented time point: baseline pretreatment blood. Specified treatment: 15 Gy SBRT to primary tumor, nephrectomy 4 weeks later. The receptor was derived from a man aged 50-59 years with renal cell carcinoma. The V call is TRBV6-5, the J call TRBJ1-5, with D maybe TRBD1 (6 bases). The specimen was blood, collected from a patient whose treatment included radiotherapy and nephrectomy. The CDR3 DNA reads TGTGCCACTGGACAGAGATTAAATCAGCCCCAGCATTTT. It codes for CATGQRLNQPQHF.